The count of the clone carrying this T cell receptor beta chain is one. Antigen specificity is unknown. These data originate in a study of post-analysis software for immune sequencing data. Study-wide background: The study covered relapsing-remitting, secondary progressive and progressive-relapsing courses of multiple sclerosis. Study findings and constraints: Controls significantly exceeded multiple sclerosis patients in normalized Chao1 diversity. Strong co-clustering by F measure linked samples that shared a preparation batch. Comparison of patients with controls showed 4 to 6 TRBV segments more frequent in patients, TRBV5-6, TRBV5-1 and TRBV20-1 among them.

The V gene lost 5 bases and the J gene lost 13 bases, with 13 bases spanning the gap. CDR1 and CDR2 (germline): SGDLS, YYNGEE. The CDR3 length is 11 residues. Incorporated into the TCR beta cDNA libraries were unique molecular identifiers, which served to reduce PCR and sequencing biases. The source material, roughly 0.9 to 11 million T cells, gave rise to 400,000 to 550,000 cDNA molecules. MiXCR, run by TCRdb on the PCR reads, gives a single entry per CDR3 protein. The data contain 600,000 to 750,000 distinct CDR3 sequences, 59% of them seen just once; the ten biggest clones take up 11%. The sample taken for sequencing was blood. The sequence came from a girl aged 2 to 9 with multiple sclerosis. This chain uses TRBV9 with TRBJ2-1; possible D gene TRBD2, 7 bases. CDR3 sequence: CASSYGGPQFF. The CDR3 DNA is TGTGCCAGCAGTTACGGGGGGCCTCAGTTCTTC.